A selection of T cell receptor beta chains follows, all from one sample in a study of control samples from healthy donors and cancer patients. Profiled with immunoSEQ multiplex PCR; TCRdb holds only in-frame clones, not every one. The sample yields 130,000 or so clones, 75% to 95% seen once. The sequencing input was blood. All receptors derive from a middle-aged man in good health. Each CDR3 is given with its conserved first and last residue.

V gene: TRBV4-2; J gene: TRBJ1-2; CDR3 protein: CASSQVLSGADYGYTF
V gene: TRBV9; J gene: TRBJ2-3; CDR3 protein: CASSVNDGGSTDTQYF
V gene: TRBV5-5; J gene: TRBJ1-1; CDR3 protein: CASSWGQMNTEAFF
V gene: TRBV5-1; J gene: TRBJ1-3; CDR3 protein: CASSLGTGSGNTIYF
V gene: TRBV9; J gene: TRBJ1-6; CDR3 protein: CASSVIGGSPLHF
V gene: TRBV30; J gene: TRBJ1-3; CDR3 protein: CAWSAKAGNTIYF
V gene: TRBV3-1/TRBV3-2; J gene: TRBJ2-7; CDR3 protein: CASSPNRNEQYF
V gene: TRBV3-1/TRBV3-2; J gene: TRBJ1-6; CDR3 protein: CASSQAERIPNSPLHF
V gene: TRBV7-2; J gene: TRBJ2-6; CDR3 protein: CASSPTGGGGANVLTF
V gene: TRBV6-5; J gene: TRBJ2-3; CDR3 protein: CASTTPDGTDTQYF
V gene: TRBV29-1; J gene: TRBJ1-1; CDR3 protein: CSVEGRVTEAFF
V gene: TRBV2; J gene: TRBJ2-7; CDR3 protein: CASRDGRHEQYF
V gene: TRBV20-1; J gene: TRBJ2-1; CDR3 protein: CSASSGAPTVNQFF
V gene: TRBV5-1; J gene: TRBJ2-7; CDR3 protein: CASSLGNEQYF
V gene: TRBV5-1; J gene: TRBJ2-7; CDR3 protein: CASSLAASSEQYF
V gene: TRBV5-1; J gene: TRBJ1-4; CDR3 protein: CASSSLTDGPNEKLFF
V gene: TRBV28; J gene: TRBJ2-5; CDR3 protein: CASRGGGSRETQYF
V gene: TRBV7-9; J gene: TRBJ1-1; CDR3 protein: CASSLQGTGGTEAFF
V gene: TRBV5-8; J gene: TRBJ1-1; CDR3 protein: CASSPDGIRTTEAFF
V gene: TRBV14; J gene: TRBJ2-7; CDR3 protein: CASSQGGRGGPPKIYEQYF
V gene: TRBV3-1/TRBV3-2; J gene: TRBJ2-2; CDR3 protein: CASSQGLAGGPDTGELFF
V gene: TRBV11-2; J gene: TRBJ2-1; CDR3 protein: CASSSTEGQALGYNEQFF
V gene: TRBV7-6; J gene: TRBJ1-1; CDR3 protein: CASSHGQGVAFF
V gene: TRBV2; J gene: TRBJ1-6; CDR3 protein: CASSRDRGASSPLHF
V gene: TRBV13; J gene: TRBJ2-1; CDR3 protein: CASSSRTGGAGDEQFF
V gene: TRBV5-6; J gene: TRBJ1-1; CDR3 protein: CASSLGGNTEAFF
V gene: TRBV6-5; J gene: TRBJ1-2; CDR3 protein: CASRQRRDYGYTF
V gene: TRBV10-2; J gene: TRBJ2-5; CDR3 protein: CASTSGKETQYF
V gene: TRBV23-1; J gene: TRBJ2-2; CDR3 protein: CASSQNRHERDHTGELFF
V gene: TRBV5-1; J gene: TRBJ2-1; CDR3 protein: CASGYSRVRSYNEQFF
V gene: TRBV5-1; J gene: TRBJ1-2; CDR3 protein: CASSLSTGIDGYTF
V gene: TRBV21-1; J gene: TRBJ1-6; CDR3 protein: CASSLRQGSPLHF
V gene: TRBV12-3/TRBV12-4; J gene: TRBJ1-2; CDR3 protein: CASSLGGVGYTF
V gene: TRBV24-1; J gene: TRBJ2-5; CDR3 protein: CATSDFAASETQYF
V gene: TRBV10-1; J gene: TRBJ2-3; CDR3 protein: CASSERLALTQYF
V gene: TRBV5-4; J gene: TRBJ1-2; CDR3 protein: CASSLGQGKNGYTF
V gene: TRBV4-1; J gene: TRBJ1-2; CDR3 protein: CASSQEGQIYGYTF
V gene: TRBV5-6; J gene: TRBJ2-5; CDR3 protein: CASSLRPGSETQYF
V gene: TRBV19; J gene: TRBJ2-7; CDR3 protein: CASSPRTGSGEQYF
V gene: TRBV11-2; J gene: TRBJ2-3; CDR3 protein: CASSLGGGPDTQYF
V gene: TRBV10-2; J gene: TRBJ2-2; CDR3 protein: CASSENKNSGELFF
V gene: TRBV10-3; J gene: TRBJ1-1; CDR3 protein: CAISRQIMNTEAFF
V gene: TRBV4-1; J gene: TRBJ1-5; CDR3 protein: CASSQDTGDMSNQPQHF
V gene: TRBV2; J gene: TRBJ2-7; CDR3 protein: CASSPTGASYEQYF
V gene: TRBV7-8; J gene: TRBJ2-3; CDR3 protein: CASSLSRGRGPDTQYF
V gene: TRBV6-5; J gene: TRBJ2-3; CDR3 protein: CASSLTGFTDTQYF
V gene: TRBV11-2; J gene: TRBJ2-2; CDR3 protein: CASSSWTVYPDTGELFF
V gene: TRBV6-4; J gene: TRBJ2-3; CDR3 protein: CASSLSGGAPDTQYF
V gene: TRBV10-3; J gene: TRBJ1-5; CDR3 protein: CAISKDREANQPQHF
V gene: TRBV15; J gene: TRBJ2-5; CDR3 protein: CATSGRSGGAETQYF
V gene: TRBV19; J gene: TRBJ1-2; CDR3 protein: CASSQELNNYGYTF
V gene: TRBV10-1; J gene: TRBJ2-7; CDR3 protein: CASSEATSYEQYF
V gene: TRBV9; J gene: TRBJ1-2; CDR3 protein: CASSNTGHYGYTF
V gene: TRBV15; J gene: TRBJ1-2; CDR3 protein: CATSRTGFSPGYTF
V gene: TRBV15; J gene: TRBJ1-4; CDR3 protein: CATSTAGATNEKLFF
V gene: TRBV29-1; J gene: TRBJ2-4; CDR3 protein: CSAQEGAQGNIQYF
V gene: TRBV30; J gene: TRBJ2-2; CDR3 protein: CASLNWGPDTGELFF